This TCR beta chain was captured in a study of shared clonotypes between healthy human individuals. Template for every sorted-subset replicate PCR totaled around 210 ng DNA, tens of thousands of T cell genomes. Here immunoSEQ multiplex PCR was the method, and the copy in TCRdb shows in-frame clones only, minus some. The sample has some 2.1 million clones, 93% seen once. As defined, naive CD8 cells were CD45RO-negative and positively selected for CCR7, with terminally differentiated effector memory CD45RA+ cells excluded. Every one of the donors was a Caucasian adult that lived in Nashville, Tennessee. Specimen: naive CD8+ T cells from PBMCs. The sequence was collected from a man younger than 30 in good health. Some clones in this sample may be carry-over from other donors' samples.

The CDR3 is CASSQEGLAGKLFF. The CDR3 bases are TGTGCCAGCAGCCAAGAGGGACTAGCGGGAAAGCTGTTTTTT. This chain links TRBV4-2 with TRBJ2-2; 13 nucleotides align to TRBD2. The CDR3 loop spans 14 amino acids. V shed 0 bases, J shed 12 bases, and the junction held 1 base outside the gene matches. Germline CDR1 and CDR2: LGHNA and YNFKEQ.